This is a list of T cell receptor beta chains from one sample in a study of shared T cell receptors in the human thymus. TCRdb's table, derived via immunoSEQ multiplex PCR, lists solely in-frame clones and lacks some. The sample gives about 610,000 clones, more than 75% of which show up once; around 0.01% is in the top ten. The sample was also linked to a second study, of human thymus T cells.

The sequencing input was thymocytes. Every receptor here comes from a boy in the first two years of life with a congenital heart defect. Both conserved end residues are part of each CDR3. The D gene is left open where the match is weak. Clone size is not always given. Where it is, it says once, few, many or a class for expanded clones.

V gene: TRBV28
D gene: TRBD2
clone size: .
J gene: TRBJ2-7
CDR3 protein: CASSVAGTPQGIYEQYF
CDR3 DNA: TGTGCCAGCAGTGTAGCGGGTACTCCCCAGGGAATCTACGAGCAGTACTTC

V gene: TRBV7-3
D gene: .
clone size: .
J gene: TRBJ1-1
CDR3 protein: CASSLGGGDNTEAFF
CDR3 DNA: TGTGCCAGCAGCTTAGGGGGGGGAGACAACACTGAAGCTTTCTTT

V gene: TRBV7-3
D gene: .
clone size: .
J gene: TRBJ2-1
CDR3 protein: CASSPLGGLSYNEQFF
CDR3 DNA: TGTGCCAGCAGTCCCTTGGGGGGACTCTCCTACAATGAGCAGTTCTTC

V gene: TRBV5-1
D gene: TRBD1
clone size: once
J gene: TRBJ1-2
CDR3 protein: CASSWGDREGYTF
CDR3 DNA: TGCGCCAGCAGCTGGGGGGACAGGGAAGGCTACACCTTC

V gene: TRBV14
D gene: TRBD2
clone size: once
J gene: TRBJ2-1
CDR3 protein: CASSQVVEGGEPSRSYNEQFF
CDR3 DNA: TGTGCCAGCAGCCAAGTAGTTGAGGGAGGGGAACCATCCCGCTCCTACAATGAGCAGTTCTTC

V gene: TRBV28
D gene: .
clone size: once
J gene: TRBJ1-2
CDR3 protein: CASSLSGDRANYGYTF
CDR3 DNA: TGTGCCAGCAGTTTGTCCGGGGATAGGGCTAACTATGGCTACACCTTC

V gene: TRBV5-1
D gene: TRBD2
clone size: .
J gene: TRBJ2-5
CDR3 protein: CASSLAELAGGPAETQYF
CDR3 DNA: TGCGCCAGCAGCTTGGCCGAACTAGCGGGAGGGCCGGCAGAGACCCAGTACTTC

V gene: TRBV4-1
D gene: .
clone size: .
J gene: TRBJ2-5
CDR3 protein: CASSQDYRGLGGRFETQYF
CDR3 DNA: TGCGCCAGCAGCCAAGATTACAGGGGACTCGGCGGGAGGTTTGAGACCCAGTACTTC

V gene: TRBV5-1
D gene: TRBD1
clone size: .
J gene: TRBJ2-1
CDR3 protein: CASSSGQGENEQFF
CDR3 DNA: TGCGCCAGCAGCTCCGGACAGGGGGAAAATGAGCAGTTCTTC

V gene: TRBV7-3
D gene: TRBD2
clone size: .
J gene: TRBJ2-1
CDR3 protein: CASSSKRGNEQFF
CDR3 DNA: TGTGCCAGCAGCTCTAAGCGGGGGAATGAGCAGTTCTTC

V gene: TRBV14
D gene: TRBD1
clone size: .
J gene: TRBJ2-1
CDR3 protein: CASSRDRGLYNEQFF
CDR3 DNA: TGTGCCAGCAGTCGCGACAGGGGCCTCTACAATGAGCAGTTCTTC

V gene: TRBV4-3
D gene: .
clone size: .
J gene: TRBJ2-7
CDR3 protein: CASSQGGEKAYEQYF
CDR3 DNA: TGCGCCAGCAGCCAAGGAGGTGAGAAAGCCTACGAGCAGTACTTC

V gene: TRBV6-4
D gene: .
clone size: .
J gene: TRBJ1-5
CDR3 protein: CASSLQDLSNQPQHF
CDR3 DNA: TGTGCCAGCAGTTTACAGGACCTGAGCAATCAGCCCCAGCATTTT

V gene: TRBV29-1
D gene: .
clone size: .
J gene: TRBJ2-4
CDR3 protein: CSSRGWKNIQYF
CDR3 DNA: TGCAGCTCCCGAGGTTGGAAAAACATTCAGTACTTC

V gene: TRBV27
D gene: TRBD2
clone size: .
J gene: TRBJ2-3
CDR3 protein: CASSLTSGSVDTQYF
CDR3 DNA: TGTGCCAGCAGTCTGACTAGCGGGAGTGTAGATACGCAGTATTTT

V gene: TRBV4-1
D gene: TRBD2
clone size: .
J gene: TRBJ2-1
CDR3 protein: CASSPGTSGSYNEQFF
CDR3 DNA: TGCGCCAGCAGCCCCGGGACTAGCGGCTCCTACAATGAGCAGTTCTTC

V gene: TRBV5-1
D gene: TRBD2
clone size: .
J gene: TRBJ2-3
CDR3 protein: CASSLGLAGVPTDTQYF
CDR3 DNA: TGCGCCAGCAGCTTGGGGCTAGCGGGAGTTCCCACAGATACGCAGTATTTT

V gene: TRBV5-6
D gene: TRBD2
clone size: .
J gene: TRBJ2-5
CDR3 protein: CASGRGLAAQGAQYF
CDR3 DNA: TGTGCCAGCGGAAGGGGACTAGCGGCACAGGGGGCCCAGTACTTC

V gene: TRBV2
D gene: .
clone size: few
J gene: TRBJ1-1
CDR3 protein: CASRGGGNTEAFF
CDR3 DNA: TGTGCCAGCAGAGGAGGAGGAAACACTGAAGCTTTCTTT

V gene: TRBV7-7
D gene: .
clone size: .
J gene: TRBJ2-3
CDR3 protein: CASSSGGPRDTQYF
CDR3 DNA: TGTGCTAGCAGCTCGGGGGGCCCGAGGGATACGCAGTATTTT

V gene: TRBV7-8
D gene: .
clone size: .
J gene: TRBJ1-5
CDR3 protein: CASSSGRTRGRSQPQHF
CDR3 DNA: TGTGCCAGCAGCTCTGGCCGGACCAGGGGCAGAAGTCAGCCCCAGCATTTT

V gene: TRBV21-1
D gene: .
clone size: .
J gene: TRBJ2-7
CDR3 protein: CASSLRGTSLSYEQYF
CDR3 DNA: TGTGCCAGCAGCCTACGCGGGACTAGCCTTTCCTACGAGCAGTACTTC

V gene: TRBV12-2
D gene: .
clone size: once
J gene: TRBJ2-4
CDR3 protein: CASRSTMTGNSGVAKNIQYF
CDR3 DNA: TGTGCAAGTCGCTCTACAATGACAGGGAATTCGGGTGTAGCCAAAAACATTCAGTACTTC

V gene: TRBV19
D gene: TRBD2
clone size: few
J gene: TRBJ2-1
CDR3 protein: CASTATSGNNEQFF
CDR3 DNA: TGTGCCAGTACTGCGACTAGCGGGAACAATGAGCAGTTCTTC

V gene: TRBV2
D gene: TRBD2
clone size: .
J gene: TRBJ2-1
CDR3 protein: CASSPYLGSGKWGEQFF
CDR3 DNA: TGTGCCAGCAGTCCCTACCTTGGTAGCGGGAAATGGGGTGAGCAGTTCTTC

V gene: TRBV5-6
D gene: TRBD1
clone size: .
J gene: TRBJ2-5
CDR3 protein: CASSLEGTGQGEQYF
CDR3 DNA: TGTGCCAGCAGCTTGGAAGGGACAGGGCAGGGAGAGCAGTACTTC

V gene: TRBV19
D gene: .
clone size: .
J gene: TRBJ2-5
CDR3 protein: CASSHTLTGWETQYF
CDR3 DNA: TGTGCCAGTAGTCACACACTTACAGGGTGGGAGACCCAGTACTTC

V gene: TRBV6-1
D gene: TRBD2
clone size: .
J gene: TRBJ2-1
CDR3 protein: CASSEPSTSGDNEQFF
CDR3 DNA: TGTGCCAGCAGTGAACCCAGCACTAGCGGCGACAATGAGCAGTTCTTC

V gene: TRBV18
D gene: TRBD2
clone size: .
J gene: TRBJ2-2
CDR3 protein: CASSPLGCGRAGHTGELFF
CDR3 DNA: TGTGCCAGCTCCCCCCTCGGTTGCGGGAGGGCCGGTCACACCGGGGAGCTGTTTTTT

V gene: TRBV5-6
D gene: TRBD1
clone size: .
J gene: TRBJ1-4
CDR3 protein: CASSLQGQGLGEKLFF
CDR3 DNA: TGTGCCAGCAGTTTACAAGGACAGGGGTTAGGTGAAAAACTGTTTTTT

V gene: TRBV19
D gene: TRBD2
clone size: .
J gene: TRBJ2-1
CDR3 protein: CASSYIAGGYNEQFF
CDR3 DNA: TGTGCCAGTAGTTATATAGCGGGAGGTTACAATGAGCAGTTCTTC

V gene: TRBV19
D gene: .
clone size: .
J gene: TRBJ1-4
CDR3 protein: CASRRQSLATNEKLFF
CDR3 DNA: TGTGCCAGTAGAAGACAGAGCCTCGCAACTAATGAAAAACTGTTTTTT

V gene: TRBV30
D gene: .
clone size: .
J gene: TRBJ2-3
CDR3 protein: CAWSVLLKPYPFTDTQYF
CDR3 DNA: TGTGCCTGGAGTGTACTTCTTAAGCCATACCCTTTCACAGATACGCAGTATTTT

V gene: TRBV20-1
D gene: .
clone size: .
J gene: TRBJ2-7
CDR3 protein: CSARDIYEQYF
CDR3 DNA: TGCAGTGCTAGAGATATCTACGAGCAGTACTTC

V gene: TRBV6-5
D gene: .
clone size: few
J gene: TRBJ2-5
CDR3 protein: CASSEGGGETQYF
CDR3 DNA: TGTGCCAGCAGTGAAGGGGGAGGGGAGACCCAGTACTTC

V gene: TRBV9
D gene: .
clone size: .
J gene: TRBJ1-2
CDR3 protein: CASSVAAVDYGYTF
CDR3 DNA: TGTGCCAGCAGCGTAGCTGCAGTGGACTATGGCTACACCTTC

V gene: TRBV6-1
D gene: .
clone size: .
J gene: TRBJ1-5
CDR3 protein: CASSVDQPQHF
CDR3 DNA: TGTGCCAGCAGTGTCGATCAGCCCCAGCATTTT

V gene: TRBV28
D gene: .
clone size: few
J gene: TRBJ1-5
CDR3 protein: CASSLLGERCNQPQHF
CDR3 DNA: TGTGCCAGCAGTTTGTTAGGCGAGAGGTGCAATCAGCCCCAGCATTTT

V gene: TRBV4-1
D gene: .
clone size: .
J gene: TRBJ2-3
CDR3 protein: CASSQEASSSLSTDTQYF
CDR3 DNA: TGCGCCAGCAGCCAAGAGGCTAGCAGCTCGCTTAGCACAGATACGCAGTATTTT

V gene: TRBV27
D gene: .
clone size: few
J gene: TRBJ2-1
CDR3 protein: CASRSGLGSYNEQFF
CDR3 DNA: TGTGCCAGCAGGAGCGGGCTGGGGTCCTACAATGAGCAGTTCTTC

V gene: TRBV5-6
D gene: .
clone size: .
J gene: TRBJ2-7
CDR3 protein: CASSLVQSPYEQYF
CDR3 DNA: TGTGCCAGCAGCTTGGTCCAGTCCCCCTACGAGCAGTACTTC

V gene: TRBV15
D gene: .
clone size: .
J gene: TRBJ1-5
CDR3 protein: CATSRPGDFRGNQPQHF
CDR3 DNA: TGTGCCACCAGCCGACCTGGCGACTTTAGAGGCAATCAGCCCCAGCATTTT

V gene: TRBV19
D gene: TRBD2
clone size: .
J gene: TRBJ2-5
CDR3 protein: CASSIRTSGTGTQYF
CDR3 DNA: TGTGCCAGTAGTATACGGACTAGCGGGACAGGGACCCAGTACTTC

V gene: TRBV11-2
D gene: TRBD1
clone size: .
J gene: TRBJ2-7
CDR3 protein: CASSIPGQGPYEQYF
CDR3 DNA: TGTGCCAGCAGCATACCGGGACAGGGACCCTACGAGCAGTACTTC

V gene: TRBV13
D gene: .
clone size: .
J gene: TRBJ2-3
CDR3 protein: CASSFAAVTDTQYF
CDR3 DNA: TGTGCCAGCAGCTTTGCAGCGGTCACAGATACGCAGTATTTT

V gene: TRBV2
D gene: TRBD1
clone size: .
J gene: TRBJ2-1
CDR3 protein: CASSERRGGTYNEQFF
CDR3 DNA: TGTGCCAGCAGTGAAAGGCGAGGGGGCACCTACAATGAGCAGTTCTTC

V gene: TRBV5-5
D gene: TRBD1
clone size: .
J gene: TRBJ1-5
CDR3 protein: CASSGTGTGAYSNQPQHF
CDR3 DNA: TGTGCCAGCAGCGGAACCGGGACAGGGGCTTATAGCAATCAGCCCCAGCATTTT

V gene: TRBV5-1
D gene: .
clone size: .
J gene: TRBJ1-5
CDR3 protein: CASSLTESNQPQHF
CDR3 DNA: TGCGCCAGCAGCCTTACAGAAAGCAATCAGCCCCAGCATTTT

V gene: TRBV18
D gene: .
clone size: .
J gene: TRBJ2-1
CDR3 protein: CASSQGGEQFF
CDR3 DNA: TGTGCCAGCTCGCAGGGAGGTGAGCAGTTCTTC

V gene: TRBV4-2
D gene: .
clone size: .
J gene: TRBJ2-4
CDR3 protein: CASSQGGTRAKNIQYF
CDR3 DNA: TGTGCCAGCAGCCAAGGGGGGACAAGAGCCAAAAACATTCAGTACTTC

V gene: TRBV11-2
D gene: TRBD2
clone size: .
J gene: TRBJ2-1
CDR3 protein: CASSLVGDYGHNEQFF
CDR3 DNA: TGTGCCAGCAGCTTAGTGGGGGACTATGGGCACAATGAGCAGTTCTTC

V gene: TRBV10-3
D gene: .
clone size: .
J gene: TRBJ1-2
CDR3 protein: CAISDRANYGYTF
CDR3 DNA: TGTGCCATCAGTGACCGGGCTAACTATGGCTACACCTTC

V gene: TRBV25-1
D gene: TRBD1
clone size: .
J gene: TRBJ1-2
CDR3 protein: CASSEPGTGGNYGYTF
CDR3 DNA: TGTGCCAGCAGTGAACCTGGGACAGGCGGGAACTATGGCTACACCTTC

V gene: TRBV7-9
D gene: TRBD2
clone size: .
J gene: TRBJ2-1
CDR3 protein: CASRCVAGSTYNEQFF
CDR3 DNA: TGTGCCAGCAGGTGTGTAGCGGGTTCTACCTACAATGAGCAGTTCTTC

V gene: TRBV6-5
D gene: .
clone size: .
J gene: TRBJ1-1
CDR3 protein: CASSLSGEAFF
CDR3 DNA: TGTGCCAGCAGCCTGAGTGGTGAAGCTTTCTTT

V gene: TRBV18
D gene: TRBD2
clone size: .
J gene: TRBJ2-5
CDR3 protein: CASSPPSGGSRETQYF
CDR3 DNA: TGTGCCAGCTCACCTCCCAGCGGCGGGAGTCGGGAGACCCAGTACTTC

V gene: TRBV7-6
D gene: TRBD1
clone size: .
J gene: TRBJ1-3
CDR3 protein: CASSPTGTGLSGNTIYF
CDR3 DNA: TGTGCCAGCAGCCCGACCGGGACAGGTCTCTCTGGAAACACCATATATTTT

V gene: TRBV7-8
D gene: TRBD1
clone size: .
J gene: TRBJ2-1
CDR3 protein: CASSDYRDRGYNEQFF
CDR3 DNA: TGTGCCAGCAGCGATTACCGGGACAGGGGATACAATGAGCAGTTCTTC

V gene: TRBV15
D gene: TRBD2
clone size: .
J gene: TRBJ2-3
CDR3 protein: CATTSRLAGVTQYF
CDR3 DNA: TGTGCCACTACCAGCCGATTAGCGGGAGTTACGCAGTATTTT